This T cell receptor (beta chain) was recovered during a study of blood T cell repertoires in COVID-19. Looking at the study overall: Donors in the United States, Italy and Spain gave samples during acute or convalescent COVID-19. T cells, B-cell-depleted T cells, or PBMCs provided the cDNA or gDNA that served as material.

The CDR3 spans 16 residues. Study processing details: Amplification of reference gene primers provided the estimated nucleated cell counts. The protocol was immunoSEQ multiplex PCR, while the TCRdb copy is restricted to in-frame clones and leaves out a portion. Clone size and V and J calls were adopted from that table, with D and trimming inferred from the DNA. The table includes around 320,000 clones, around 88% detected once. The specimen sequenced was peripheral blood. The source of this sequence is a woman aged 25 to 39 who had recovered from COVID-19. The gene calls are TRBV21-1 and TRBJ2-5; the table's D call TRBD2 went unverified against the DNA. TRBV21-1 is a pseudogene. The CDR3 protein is CASSLLAVPTQEAQYF. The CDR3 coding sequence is TGTGCCAGCAGCTTACTAGCGGTGCCAACCCAAGAGGCCCAGTACTTC.